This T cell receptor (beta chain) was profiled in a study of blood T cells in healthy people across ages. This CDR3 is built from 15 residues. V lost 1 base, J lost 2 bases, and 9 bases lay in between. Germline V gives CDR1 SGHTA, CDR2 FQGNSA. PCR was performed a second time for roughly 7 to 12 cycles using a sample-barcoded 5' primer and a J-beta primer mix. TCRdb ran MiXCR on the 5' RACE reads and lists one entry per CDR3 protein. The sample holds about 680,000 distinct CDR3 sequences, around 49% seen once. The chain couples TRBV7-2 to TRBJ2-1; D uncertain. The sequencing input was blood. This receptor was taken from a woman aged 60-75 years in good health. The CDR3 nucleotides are TGTGCCAGCAGCTTAGACAAGAACCCCTACAATGAGCAGTTCTTC. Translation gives CASSLDKNPYNEQFF.